The 14 T cell receptor beta chains reported below all come from one sample, sequenced in a study of cytomegalovirus exposure and HLA in healthy donors. The PCR made use of 60 Vbeta and 13 Jbeta primers. The repertoire was sequenced with immunoSEQ multiplex PCR; TCRdb's copy has only in-frame clones and lacks some. The table counts tens of thousands of clones; 9% to 15% lies in the top ten. Sequenced: PBMCs. These receptors came from a woman aged 55-70 years in good health and CMV-seropositive.

This chain joins TRBV5-6 and TRBJ2-7; D is possibly TRBD2 (5 bases). The CDR3 has 12 residues. Germline V gives CDR1 SGHDT, CDR2 YYEEEE. V gave up 4 bases and J gave up 8 bases, with 13 bases separating them. Here the CDR3 DNA reads TGTGCCAGCAGCCCGGACTCTACGCAGCAGTACTTC. Translating it yields CASSPDSTQQYF.

This rearrangement joins TRBV5-8 to TRBJ1-4; possibly TRBD1 for D (5 bases). V was shortened by 0 bases and J by 6 bases, with 12 bases between the two germline ends. The CDR3 consists of 15 residues. Per the germline V gene, CDR1 is SGHTS and CDR2 is YDEGEE. The CDR3 nucleotides are TGTGCCAGCAGCTTGGGGACCGCGGGGGATGAAAAACTGTTTTTT. This encodes CASSLGTAGDEKLFF.

The rearrangement uses TRBV9 and TRBJ2-1; 8 bases line up with TRBD1. CDR3 size: 15 residues. The germline CDR1 and CDR2 sequences are SGDLS and YYNGEE. With V trimmed by 0 bases and J by 3 bases, 2 bases remained unmatched. The CDR3 DNA follows: TGTGCCAGCAGCGTAGGCACAGGGGGCTACAATGAGCAGTTCTTC. Amino acids: CASSVGTGGYNEQFF.

This chain links TRBV4-3 with TRBJ2-7, with a weak D call TRBD1 (5 bases). With 2 bases removed from V and 5 bases from J, the gap between germline ends came to 13 bases. The length of the CDR3 is 14 residues. Germline loops: CDR1 LGHNA, CDR2 YSLEER. The CDR3 region is CASSQTRVGHEQYF. The CDR3 DNA reads as TGCGCCAGCAGCCAAACCAGGGTGGGCCACGAGCAGTACTTC.

CDR3 in DNA: TGCGCCAGCAGCACAGGACAGGGGGAAAATCAGCCCCAGCATTTT. Translated: CASSTGQGENQPQHF. The genes are TRBV5-1 and TRBJ1-5; 10 positions agree with TRBD1. CDR3 length: 15 residues. Germline CDR1 and CDR2: SGHRS and YFSETQ. Losses at the gene ends were 4 bases for V and 4 bases for J; bases not matched to a gene: 5.

The gene calls are TRBV7-9 and TRBJ2-7, with TRBD1 matching 10 bases. The V gene end was trimmed by 5 bases and the J gene end by 6 bases; junction bases not matched to a gene: 7. The CDR3 is made up of 14 amino acids. Per germline, CDR1 SEHNR and CDR2 FQNEAQ (reference sequence). The CDR3 region is CASSPRTGGSEQYF. DNA for the CDR3: TGTGCCAGCAGCCCGAGGACAGGGGGAAGCGAGCAGTACTTC.

The V and J genes are TRBV7-2 and TRBJ1-1; unclear D gene. In germline, CDR1 is SGHTA, CDR2 FQGNSA. This CDR3 has 14 residues. V gave up 1 base and J gave up 3 bases, with 9 bases separating them. CDR3 sequence reads: CASSLDPSYTEAFF. The CDR3 region has the DNA TGTGCCAGCAGCTTAGATCCTAGCTACACTGAAGCTTTCTTT.

This chain links TRBV7-2 with TRBJ2-7, with TRBD1 matching over 9 bases. The germline V gene encodes CDR1 SGHTA and CDR2 FQGNSA. This CDR3 spans 14 amino acids. J gave up 3 bases and V 3 bases, and 3 bases lay outside the gene matches. As DNA, the CDR3 is TGTGCCAGCAGCTTCACAGGGGGCGGCTACGAGCAGTACTTC. It encodes CASSFTGGGYEQYF.

The chain links TRBV6-6 to TRBJ2-7, with 9 bases identical to TRBD2. The CDR3 is 14 residues long. The V and J ends lost 4 bases and 0 bases, in that order; junction bases with no gene match: 1. Germline V gene data show CDR1 as MNHNY and CDR2 as SVGAGI (reference sequence). CDR3 nucleotide sequence: TGTGCCAGCAGTTCTAGCGGGGTCTCCTACGAGCAGTACTTC. Its protein is CASSSSGVSYEQYF.

The rearrangement joins TRBV16 to TRBJ1-1; 10 bases are shared with TRBD1. V trimming: 5 bases; J trimming: 1 base; junction bases outside the gene matches: 1. From germline, CDR1 is KGHSY and CDR2 FQNENV. CDR3 length equals 14 residues. The CDR3 DNA reads as TGTGCCAGCAGCTGGACAGGGGGGAACACTGAAGCTTTCTTT. Its protein is CASSWTGGNTEAFF.

The chain joins TRBV6-5 to TRBJ1-2; D remains unclear. The germline V gene has CDR1 MNHEY and CDR2 SVGAGI. V was cut by 5 bases and J by 3 bases, with 13 bases left in between. The length of the CDR3 is 14 residues. CDR3 in DNA: TGTGCCAGCAGTCCTTCCAGGAACCACTATGGCTACACCTTC. The encoded protein is CASSPSRNHYGYTF.

The chain uses TRBV27 and TRBJ1-2; D is possibly TRBD1 (6 bases). V lost 7 bases and J lost 8, with 20 bases in between. Per germline, CDR1 MNHEY and CDR2 SMNVEV (reference sequence). There are 14 residues in the CDR3. In nucleotides, the CDR3 is TGTGCCAGCACCTCTTCAGGGCAGGGGCGCGGCTACACCTTC. It yields the protein CASTSSGQGRGYTF.

The chain couples TRBV9 to TRBJ1-1, with 10 bases aligning to TRBD1. The CDR3 totals 13 residues. Germline CDR1 reads SGDLS; CDR2 reads YYNGEE. Unmatched junction bases numbered 0, after V lost 0 bases and J lost 7 bases. The CDR3 nucleotides read TGTGCCAGCAGCGTAGGGACAGGGGGTGAAGCTTTCTTT. Translated: CASSVGTGGEAFF.

The chain joins TRBV9 to TRBJ2-2; 8 bases are a match to TRBD1. With V trimmed by 5 bases and J by 4 bases, 10 bases remained unmatched. Germline lookup yields CDR1 SGDLS and CDR2 YYNGEE. There are 16 residues in the CDR3. In DNA, the CDR3 is TGTGCCAGCAGTCCCTCAGGGGGCTTCGGCACCGGGGAGCTGTTTTTT. This encodes CASSPSGGFGTGELFF.